The next 19 T cell receptor beta chains were all read from a single sample in a study of preoperative IRX-2 immunotherapy in early breast cancer. Specified treatment: preoperative locoregional IRX-2 cytokine immunotherapy. TCRdb's copy holds only in-frame clones and misses some; the assay was immunoSEQ multiplex PCR. This sample has roughly 62,000 clones, with approximately 94% found just once. Collection of the sample occurred from a patient treated with IRX-2 immunotherapy. All receptors derive from a human donor with breast cancer.

The rearrangement links TRBV27 to TRBJ2-5; tentative D call: TRBD1 (6 bases). Germline V gene data show CDR1 as MNHEY and CDR2 as SMNVEV (reference sequence). Between the trimmed V and J ends, which lost 2 bases and 2 bases, there was a span of 9 bases. The CDR3 has 14 amino acids. DNA for the CDR3: TGTGCCAGCAGTTTAATAGGGGGTCAAGAGACCCAGTACTTC. Translation gives CASSLIGGQETQYF.

This clone was recorded only once. This rearrangement joins TRBV13 to TRBJ2-1; TRBD1 aligns across 10 bases. The CDR3 has 16 residues. V gave up 5 bases and J gave up 6 bases; unmatched junction bases: 10. From germline, CDR1 is PRHDT and CDR2 FYEKMQ (reference sequence). The CDR3 DNA sequence: TGTGCCAGCAGCCCTCCCGGGACAGGGGCCCCCAATGAGCAGTTCTTC. Residues: CASSPPGTGAPNEQFF.

The chain is built from TRBV27 and TRBJ2-7; 8 bases fit TRBD1. CDR3 length: 15 amino acids. Germline V CDR1 and CDR2: MNHEY, SMNVEV (reference sequence). The V gene end was trimmed by 2 bases and the J gene end by 12 bases; junction bases not matched to a gene: 15. This CDR3 is CASSLDRGLLPTGYF. CDR3 coding DNA: TGTGCCAGCAGTTTAGACAGGGGCCTTCTTCCTACGGGGTACTTC.

The chain employs TRBV6-6 and TRBJ2-3, with 7 bases aligning to TRBD2. Germline-derived CDR1 and CDR2 are MNHNY and SVGAGI (reference sequence). This CDR3 is 16 amino acids long. Unmatched junction bases numbered 6, after V lost 0 bases and J lost 3 bases. CDR3 loop: CASSYSKLAFTDTQYF. CDR3 in DNA: TGTGCCAGCAGTTACTCGAAACTAGCGTTTACAGATACGCAGTATTTT.

The V and J genes are TRBV4-3 and TRBJ2-7; D is undetermined. CDR3 length: 15 residues. The ends were cut back, 0 bases at V and 3 bases at J, with 12 bases in the middle. Looked up from germline, CDR1 is LGHNA and CDR2 is YSLEER. The DNA for the CDR3 is TGCGCCAGCAGCCAAGATGTTGGGCGAGTCTACGAGCAGTACTTC. Amino acids: CASSQDVGRVYEQYF.

The chain employs TRBV10-2 and TRBJ2-1; no firm D call. V was pared by 4 bases and J by 0 bases, with 13 bases between. The CDR3 sequence is 16 residues long. Germline CDR1 and CDR2: WSHSY and SAAADI. DNA for the CDR3: TGCGCCAGCAGTGCCACCGCGCACTACTCCTACAATGAGCAGTTCTTC. It is translated as CASSATAHYSYNEQFF.

The CDR3 DNA sequence: TGCGCCACCTTATATGGCTACACCTTC. Residues: CATLYGYTF. The chain couples TRBV4-3 to TRBJ1-2; D is ambiguous. CDR1 and CDR2 from the germline V gene are LGHNA and YSLEER. Trimming removed 10 bases at V and 5 bases at J, with 5 bases between. This CDR3 has 9 residues.

The chain uses TRBV5-4 and TRBJ2-7; 10 nucleotides line up with TRBD1. The germline V gene has CDR1 SGHNT and CDR2 YYREEE (reference sequence). V shed 0 bases and J 6 bases; nucleotides not matched to a gene: 0. The CDR3 runs 13 residues. For the CDR3, the DNA is TGTGCCAGCAGCTTGGGGACAGGGGGCGAGCAGTACTTC. Translating it yields CASSLGTGGEQYF.

The gene calls are TRBV5-5 and TRBJ1-1, with TRBD1 identical over 7 bases. The CDR3 is made up of 14 amino acids. Per the germline V gene, CDR1 is SGHKS and CDR2 is YYEKEE (reference sequence). V shed 2 bases, J shed 0 bases, and the junction held 1 base outside the gene matches. CDR3 loop: CASSLGQVNTEAFF. CDR3 nucleotide sequence: TGTGCCAGCAGCTTAGGACAGGTGAACACTGAAGCTTTCTTT.

The table lists this clone with a count of one. The rearrangement links TRBV2 to TRBJ2-1, with D unclear. The V gene lost 4 bases and the J gene lost 4 bases, with 11 bases spanning the gap. Germline V gene data show CDR1 as SNHLY and CDR2 as FYNNEI. The CDR3 is 14 residues long. As DNA, the CDR3 is TGTGCCAGCAGTGTAGGCAACGCGTACAATGAGCAGTTCTTC. Protein product: CASSVGNAYNEQFF. The whole variable domain, remainder taken from reference TRBV2 and TRBJ2-1, is EPEVTQTPSHQVTQMGQEVILRCVPISNHLYFYWYRQILGQKVEFLVSFYNNEISEKSEIFDDQFSVERPDGSNFTLKIRSTKLEDSAMYFCASSVGNAYNEQFFGPGTRLTVL.

The rearrangement uses TRBV14 and TRBJ2-7, with D perhaps TRBD2 (6 bases). Per germline, CDR1 SGHDN and CDR2 FVKESK. The CDR3 has 15 residues. Trimming shortened V by 4 bases and J by 0 bases, and 13 bases separated the two germline ends. The CDR3 spells CASSRPGLSSYEQYF. DNA of the CDR3: TGTGCCAGCAGCCGACCGGGACTCAGCTCCTACGAGCAGTACTTC.

This chain links TRBV13 with TRBJ2-7; 7 bases are a match to TRBD1. The germline V gene has CDR1 PRHDT and CDR2 FYEKMQ (reference sequence). The CDR3 covers 12 residues. Unmatched junction bases numbered 3, after V lost 3 bases and J lost 7 bases. CDR3: CASSFPGQEQYF. For the CDR3, the DNA is TGTGCCAGCAGCTTCCCGGGACAGGAGCAGTACTTC.

The genes are TRBV5-4 and TRBJ2-3, with 7 bases that match TRBD2. The V gene end was trimmed by 5 bases and the J gene end by 0 bases; junction bases not matched to a gene: 9. Germline V gene data show CDR1 as SGHNT and CDR2 as YYREEE (reference sequence). This CDR3 region has 16 residues. The CDR3 loop is CASSPSLAASTDTQYF. As DNA, the CDR3 is TGTGCCAGCAGTCCTTCCCTAGCGGCTAGCACAGATACGCAGTATTTT.

The genes are TRBV19 and TRBJ2-2; D perhaps matches TRBD2 (6 bases). V dropped 4 bases and J dropped 7 bases, with 13 bases sitting between them. CDR1 and CDR2 from the germline V gene are LNHDA and SQIVND (reference sequence). The CDR3 consists of 14 residues. DNA for the CDR3: TGTGCCAGTAGTAGGGGAGGAGGGATCGGGGAGCTGTTTTTT. Protein: CASSRGGGIGELFF.

This sequence joins TRBV18 and TRBJ1-6; D not resolved. The CDR3 consists of 13 residues. Germline V CDR1 and CDR2: KGHSH, LQKENI. Trimming cost V 2 bases and J 10 bases, with 9 bases left between them. The DNA of the CDR3 is TGTGCCAGCTCACCAGGGTCGAGGTCACCCCTCCACTTT. This sequence encodes CASSPGSRSPLHF.

The chain combines TRBV7-8 with TRBJ2-5; no reliable D call. The J call may be incorrect, as the DNA end agrees better with TRBJ2-7. The length of the CDR3 is 12 residues. Germline V gene lookup returns CDR1 SGHVS and CDR2 FQNEAQ. The CDR3 loop is CASSLGDYEQYF. The DNA for the CDR3 is TGTGCCAGCAGCTTAGGTGACTACGAGCAGTACTTC.

The chain is built from TRBV10-3 and TRBJ2-7; 13 nucleotides agree with TRBD2. Germline-derived CDR1 and CDR2 are ENHRY and SYGVKD. V lost 6 bases and J lost 4; bases outside the gene matches: 6. The CDR3 runs 15 residues. The DNA of the CDR3 is TGTGCCATCAGCCGGACTAGCGGGAGTAGGTACGAGCAGTACTTC. This codes for CAISRTSGSRYEQYF.

This rearrangement joins TRBV28 to TRBJ1-6, with TRBD1 identical over 7 bases. CDR1 and CDR2 from the germline V gene are MDHEN and SYDVKM. The CDR3 totals 16 residues. V lost 3 bases to trimming and J lost 8 bases; unmatched junction nucleotides: 10. The DNA for the CDR3 is TGTGCCAGCAGTTTTATGGGGGACAGCGATTATTCACCCCTCCACTTT. Amino acids: CASSFMGDSDYSPLHF.

V gene TRBV28 combines with J gene TRBJ2-1; TRBD2 matches 10 bases. The germline V gene has CDR1 MDHEN and CDR2 SYDVKM. With V trimmed by 6 bases and J by 7 bases, 12 bases remained unmatched. The CDR3 is 16 residues long. This CDR3 is CASSPGAGGPENEQFF. Here the CDR3 DNA reads TGTGCCAGCAGCCCCGGAGCGGGAGGGCCTGAAAATGAGCAGTTCTTC.